This is a list of T cell receptor beta chains from one sample in a study of shared clonotypes between healthy human individuals. Produced via immunoSEQ multiplex PCR; TCRdb's table is partial and in-frame only. The sample holds 2 million to 2.5 million clones, 80% to 95% seen once. The source material was naive CD4+ T cells from PBMCs. All receptors come from a man aged 18-30 years in good health. Some clones in this sample may be carry-over from other donors' samples. The CDR3 runs from the conserved cysteine through the conserved F or W. A D gene is named only where the DNA matches it firmly. A clone size is listed for some rows: how often the clone was seen (once, few, many), or a class if it is expanded.

NA | NA | TRBJ2-3 | TRBV18 | CASSPLELRTDTQYF | TGTGCCAGCTCACCACTAGAGCTACGCACAGATACGCAGTATTTT
NA | NA | TRBJ2-2 | TRBV21-1 | CASSKGRYTGELFF | TGTGCCAGCAGCAAGGGAAGGTACACCGGGGAGCTGTTTTTT
NA | TRBD2 | TRBJ2-5 | TRBV5-6 | CASRRAGVGEEQYF | TGTGCCAGCAGAAGAGCGGGAGTGGGAGAGGAGCAGTACTTC
once | TRBD1 | TRBJ2-7 | TRBV6-5 | CASSYDRGRYEQYF | TGTGCCAGCAGCTACGACAGGGGAAGGTACGAGCAGTACTTC
NA | TRBD2 | TRBJ2-3 | TRBV5-4 | CASSVTGGLTDTQYF | TGTGCCAGCAGTGTTACGGGAGGCCTCACAGATACGCAGTATTTT
NA | TRBD2 | TRBJ2-3 | TRBV2 | CASGLAASTDTQYF | TGTGCCAGTGGACTAGCGGCTAGCACAGATACGCAGTATTTT
NA | TRBD1 | TRBJ2-1 | TRBV28 | CASTTTGTANNEQFF | TGTGCCAGCACCACTACCGGGACAGCTAACAATGAGCAGTTCTTC
NA | NA | TRBJ2-5 | TRBV25-1 | CASSVWETQYF | TGTGCCAGCAGTGTTTGGGAGACCCAGTACTTC
NA | TRBD1 | TRBJ1-1 | TRBV5-1 | CASSLTGGQDEAFF | TGCGCCAGCAGCTTGACAGGGGGACAGGATGAAGCTTTCTTT
NA | NA | TRBJ1-2 | TRBV2 | CASSREIRYGYTF | TGTGCCAGCAGCCGTGAAATTAGATATGGCTACACCTTC
NA | TRBD2 | TRBJ2-7 | TRBV5-1 | CASKASGRPTSYEQYF | TGCGCCAGCAAGGCTAGCGGGAGGCCCACTTCCTACGAGCAGTACTTC
NA | NA | TRBJ1-3 | TRBV23-1 | CASSQSSRRGCLGPQAGGNTIYF | TGCGCCAGCAGTCAATCAAGTCGGCGAGGGTGTTTGGGTCCCCAGGCTGGGGGAAACACCATATATTTT
NA | NA | TRBJ1-5 | TRBV5-8 | CASSRKGPQHF | TGTGCCAGCAGTCGGAAGGGACCCCAGCATTTT
NA | NA | TRBJ2-7 | TRBV25-1 | CATRTSGSYEQYF | TGTGCCACAAGAACGTCAGGGAGTTACGAGCAGTACTTC
NA | NA | TRBJ2-1 | TRBV11-1 | CASSLAGAGKGANEQFF | TGTGCCAGCAGCTTAGCCGGGGCGGGTAAGGGCGCGAATGAGCAGTTCTTC
NA | TRBD1 | TRBJ2-5 | TRBV5-8 | CASSHWDRRETQYF | TGTGCCAGCAGCCATTGGGACAGGCGAGAGACCCAGTACTTC
NA | TRBD1 | TRBJ1-4 | TRBV12-5 | CASGLLMRGQGPTNEKLFF | TGTGCTAGTGGTTTACTCATGAGGGGACAGGGCCCAACTAATGAAAAACTGTTTTTT
once | TRBD1 | TRBJ1-5 | TRBV7-9 | CASSLTGGNQPQHF | TGTGCCAGCAGCTTAACAGGGGGGAATCAGCCCCAGCATTTT
few | NA | TRBJ1-1 | TRBV6-5 | CASSLQVNTEAFF | TGTGCCAGCAGTTTACAGGTGAACACTGAAGCTTTCTTT
once | NA | TRBJ2-3 | TRBV4-1 | CASSQRERDTDTQYF | TGCGCCAGCAGCCAACGGGAAAGGGACACAGATACGCAGTATTTT
NA | NA | TRBJ1-2 | TRBV7-2 | CASSTRAGGYGYTF | TGTGCCAGCAGTACTAGGGCGGGCGGCTATGGCTACACCTTC
NA | NA | TRBJ1-1 | TRBV6-1 | CASRENTEAFF | TGTGCCAGCAGGGAGAACACTGAAGCTTTCTTT
NA | NA | TRBJ1-5 | TRBV6-1 | CASSESGNQPQHF | TGTGCCAGCAGTGAAAGCGGGAATCAGCCCCAGCATTTT
NA | NA | TRBJ1-5 | TRBV6-6 | CASSWPGSANQPQHF | TGTGCCAGCAGTTGGCCAGGGTCAGCCAATCAGCCCCAGCATTTT
NA | NA | TRBJ2-7 | TRBV30 | CAWDPGTSLDEQYF | TGTGCCTGGGACCCCGGGACTTCTTTAGACGAGCAGTACTTC
NA | NA | TRBJ2-7 | TRBV5-1 | CASSLVLRVNEQYF | TGCGCCAGCAGCTTGGTCCTCAGGGTAAACGAGCAGTACTTC
NA | NA | TRBJ2-3 | TRBV4-1 | CASSQGGRGWSTDTQYF | TGCGCCAGCAGCCAAGGGGGAAGGGGATGGAGCACAGATACGCAGTATTTT
NA | TRBD1 | TRBJ2-3 | TRBV5-4 | CASSVRTGGTSTDTQYF | TGTGCCAGCAGCGTAAGGACAGGGGGAACTAGCACAGATACGCAGTATTTT
NA | TRBD1 | TRBJ1-4 | TRBV13 | CASKTTGVGDEKLFF | TGTGCCAGCAAAACAACAGGGGTTGGGGATGAAAAACTGTTTTTT
NA | TRBD1 | TRBJ1-2 | TRBV6-1 | CASSMGQYYGYTF | TGTGCCAGCAGTATGGGACAGTACTATGGCTACACCTTC
NA | TRBD1 | TRBJ1-5 | TRBV28 | CASSFIDGDSSNQPQHF | TGTGCCAGCAGTTTTATTGATGGGGACAGCTCCAATCAGCCCCAGCATTTT
NA | NA | TRBJ1-4 | TRBV5-8 | CASSSVSGEKLFF | TGTGCCAGCAGTTCTGTCTCGGGAGAAAAACTGTTTTTT
NA | NA | TRBJ2-7 | TRBV6-1 | CASSVDRLNYEQYF | TGTGCCAGCAGTGTAGACAGGTTAAACTACGAGCAGTACTTC
NA | NA | TRBJ2-3 | TRBV27 | CASSFTGPADTQYF | TGTGCCAGCAGTTTTACAGGGCCGGCAGATACGCAGTATTTT
once | TRBD2 | TRBJ2-7 | TRBV5-4 | CASSLGGGSSHEQYF | TGTGCCAGCAGCTTGGGGGGCGGGAGTTCCCACGAGCAGTACTTC